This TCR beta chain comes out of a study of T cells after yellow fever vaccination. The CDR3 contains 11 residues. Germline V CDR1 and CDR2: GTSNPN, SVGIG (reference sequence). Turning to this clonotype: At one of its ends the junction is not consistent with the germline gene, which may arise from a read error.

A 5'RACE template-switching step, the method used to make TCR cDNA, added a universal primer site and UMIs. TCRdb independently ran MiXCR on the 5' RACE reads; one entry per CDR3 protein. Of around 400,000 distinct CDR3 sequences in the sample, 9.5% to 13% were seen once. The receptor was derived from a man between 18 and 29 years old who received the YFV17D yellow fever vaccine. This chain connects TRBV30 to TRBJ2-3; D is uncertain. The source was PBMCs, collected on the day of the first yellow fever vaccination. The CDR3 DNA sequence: TGTGCCCGGAGCTTCGGAGATACGCAGTATTTT. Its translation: CARSFGDTQYF. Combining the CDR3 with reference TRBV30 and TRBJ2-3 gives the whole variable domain SQTIHQWPATLVQPVGSPLSLECTVEGTSNPNLYWYRQAAGRGLQLLFYSVGIGQISSEVPQNLSASRPQDRQFILSSKKLLLSDSGFYLCARSFGDTQYFGPGTRLTVL.